This T cell receptor (beta chain) stems from a study of OX40 agonist ivuxolimab in advanced cancers. About the study: Ivuxolimab is an agonistic anti-OX40 (CD134) antibody, and patients were treated with it. Every patient in dose escalation had hepatocellular carcinoma, melanoma, renal cell or head and neck cancer. Three patients had partial responses: one hepatocellular carcinoma, two cutaneous melanoma.

The protocol was immunoSEQ multiplex PCR, while the TCRdb copy is restricted to in-frame clones and leaves out a portion. This table has 50,000 or so clones, roughly 90% appearing once. This CDR3 has 14 amino acids. V shed 4 bases and J shed 4 bases, with 16 bases lying between them. Germline CDR1 and CDR2: SQVTM and ANQGSEA. Worth noting for this clone: Its antigen is still unknown.

Notes on the study in general: Relative to CD4+ cells, CD8+ T cells on average had more expanded clones.

The chain uses TRBV29-1 and TRBJ1-1; weak D call: TRBD1 (6 bases). The clonotype comes from an adult with an advanced solid tumor such as melanoma, head and neck, liver or kidney cancer. This sample comprised CD4+ or CD8+ T cells sorted from blood, obtained in a trial of the OX40 agonist ivuxolimab. The CDR3 nucleotides read TGCAGCGTTGCGCCGGGGACAAGTGGCACTGAAGCTTTCTTT. This gives the protein CSVAPGTSGTEAFF.